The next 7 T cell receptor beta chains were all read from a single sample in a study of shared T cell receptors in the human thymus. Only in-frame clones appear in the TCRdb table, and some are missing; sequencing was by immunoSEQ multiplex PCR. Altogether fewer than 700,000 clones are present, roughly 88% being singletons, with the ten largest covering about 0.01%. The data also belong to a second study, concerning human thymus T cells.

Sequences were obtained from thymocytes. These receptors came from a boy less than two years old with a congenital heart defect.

CDR3 sequence reads: CASSLVGQGASYEQYF. The CDR3 DNA is TGTGCCAGCAGCTTAGTAGGCCAGGGGGCCTCTTACGAGCAGTACTTC. The chain recombines TRBV7-9 with TRBJ2-7; 8 nucleotides match TRBD1. This CDR3 has 16 residues. Per germline, CDR1 SEHNR and CDR2 FQNEAQ (reference sequence). V lost 1 base and J lost 4; bases outside the gene matches: 9.

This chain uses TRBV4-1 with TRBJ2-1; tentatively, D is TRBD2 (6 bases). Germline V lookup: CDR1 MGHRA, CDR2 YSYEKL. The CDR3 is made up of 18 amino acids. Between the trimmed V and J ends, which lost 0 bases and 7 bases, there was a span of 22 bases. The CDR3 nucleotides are TGCGCCAGCAGCCAAGATTTGGGAGGTCTATCCGGTGCGAATGAGCAGTTCTTC. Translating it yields CASSQDLGGLSGANEQFF.

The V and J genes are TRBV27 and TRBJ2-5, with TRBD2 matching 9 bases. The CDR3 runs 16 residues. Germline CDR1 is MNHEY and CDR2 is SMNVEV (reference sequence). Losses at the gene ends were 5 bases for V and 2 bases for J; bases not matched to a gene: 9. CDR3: CASSRWGLARQETQYF. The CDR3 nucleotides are TGTGCCAGCAGTAGGTGGGGACTAGCTAGACAAGAGACCCAGTACTTC.

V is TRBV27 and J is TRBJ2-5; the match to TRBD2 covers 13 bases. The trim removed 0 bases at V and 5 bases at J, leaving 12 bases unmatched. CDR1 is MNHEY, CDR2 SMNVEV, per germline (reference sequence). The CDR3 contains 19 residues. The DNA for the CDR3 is TGTGCCAGCAGTTTATCGTTGCCGGGACTAGCGGGACTCGGGGAGACCCAGTACTTC. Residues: CASSLSLPGLAGLGETQYF.

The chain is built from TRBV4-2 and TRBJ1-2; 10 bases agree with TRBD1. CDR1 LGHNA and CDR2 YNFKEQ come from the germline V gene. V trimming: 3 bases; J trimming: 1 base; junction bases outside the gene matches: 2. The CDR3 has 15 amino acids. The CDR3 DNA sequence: TGTGCCAGCAGCCAGCGGACAGGGGGTAACTATGGCTACACCTTC. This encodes CASSQRTGGNYGYTF.

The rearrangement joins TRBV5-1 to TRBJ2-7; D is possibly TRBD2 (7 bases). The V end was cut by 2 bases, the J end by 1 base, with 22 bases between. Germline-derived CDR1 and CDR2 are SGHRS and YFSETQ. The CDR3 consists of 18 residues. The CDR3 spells CASSLGAMGRGGSYEQYF. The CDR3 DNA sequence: TGCGCCAGCAGCTTAGGCGCCATGGGGAGGGGGGGGTCCTACGAGCAGTACTTC.

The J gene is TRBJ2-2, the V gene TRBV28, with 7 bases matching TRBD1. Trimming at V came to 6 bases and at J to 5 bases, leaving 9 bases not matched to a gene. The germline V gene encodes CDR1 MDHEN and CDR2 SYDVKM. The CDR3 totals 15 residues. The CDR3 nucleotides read TGTGCCAGCAGCTTCAGGGGGAGACTAACCGGGGAGCTGTTTTTT. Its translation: CASSFRGRLTGELFF.